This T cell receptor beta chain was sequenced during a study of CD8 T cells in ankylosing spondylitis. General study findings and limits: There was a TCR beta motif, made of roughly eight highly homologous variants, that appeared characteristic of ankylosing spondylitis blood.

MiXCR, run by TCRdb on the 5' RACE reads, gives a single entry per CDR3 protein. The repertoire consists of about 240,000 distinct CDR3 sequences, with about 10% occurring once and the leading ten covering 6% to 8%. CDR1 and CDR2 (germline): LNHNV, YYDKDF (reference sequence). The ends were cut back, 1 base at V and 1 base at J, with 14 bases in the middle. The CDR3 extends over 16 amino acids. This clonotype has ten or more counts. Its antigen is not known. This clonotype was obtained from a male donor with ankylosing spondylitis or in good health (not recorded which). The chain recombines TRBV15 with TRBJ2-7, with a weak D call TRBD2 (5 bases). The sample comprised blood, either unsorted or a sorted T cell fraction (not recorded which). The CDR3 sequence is CATSRAPPGISYEQYF. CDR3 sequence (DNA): TGTGCCACCAGCAGAGCCCCCCCGGGGATATCCTACGAGCAGTACTTC.